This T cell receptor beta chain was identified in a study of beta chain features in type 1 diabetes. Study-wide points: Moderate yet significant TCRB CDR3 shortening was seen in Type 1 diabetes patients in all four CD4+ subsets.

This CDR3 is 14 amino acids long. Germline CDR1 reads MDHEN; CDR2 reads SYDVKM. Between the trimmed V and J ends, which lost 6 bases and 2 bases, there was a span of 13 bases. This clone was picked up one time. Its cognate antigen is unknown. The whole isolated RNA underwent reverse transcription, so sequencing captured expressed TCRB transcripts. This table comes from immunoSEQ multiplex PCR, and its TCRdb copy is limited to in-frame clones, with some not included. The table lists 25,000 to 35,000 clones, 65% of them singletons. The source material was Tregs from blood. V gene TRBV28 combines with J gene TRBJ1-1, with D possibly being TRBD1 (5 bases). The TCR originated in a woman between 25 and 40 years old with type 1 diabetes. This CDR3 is CASRISGGNTEAFF. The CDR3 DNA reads TGTGCCAGCAGAATCTCGGGGGGAAACACTGAAGCTTTCTTT.